Below are 19 T cell receptor beta chains sequenced from a single sample in a study of T cell responses to AZD1222 COVID-19 vaccine. Sequencing was performed with immunoSEQ multiplex PCR; in TCRdb, only in-frame clones are kept and a portion is missing. Seen here are about 120,000 clones, around 87% observed once, and the top ten hold about 2.5%. Here the sequenced sample was peripheral blood, taken 28 days after the second AZD1222 dose. Receptors originate from an adult who received the AZD1222 COVID-19 vaccine.

This chain connects TRBV5-4 to TRBJ1-3, with 10 bases fitting TRBD1. V trimming: 4 bases; J trimming: 7 bases; junction bases outside the gene matches: 11. The germline CDR1 and CDR2 sequences are SGHNT and YYREEE (reference sequence). The CDR3 contains 16 residues. CDR3 region: CASSPTGGEGGNTIYF. The CDR3 DNA reads TGTGCCAGCAGCCCGACAGGGGGCGAGGGAGGGAACACCATATATTTT.

This CDR3 is CASLSRRGGNTIYF. The DNA for the CDR3 is TGTGCCAGCTTATCCCGCAGGGGAGGAAACACCATATATTTT. V usage is TRBV7-2 and J usage is TRBJ1-3; tentative D call: TRBD1 (6 bases). Trimming removed 8 bases from V and 4 bases from J, with 15 bases in between. The CDR3 is 14 residues long. Germline-derived CDR1 and CDR2 are SGHTA and FQGNSA.

The chain employs TRBV3-1 (or the pseudogene TRBV3-2) and TRBJ2-5; 9 nucleotides line up with TRBD2. Germline V gene data show CDR1 as LGHDT and CDR2 as YNNKEL (reference sequence). The CDR3 loop spans 16 amino acids. V shed 8 bases, J shed 2 bases, and the junction held 12 bases outside the gene matches. The CDR3 reads CASPSPGLAYQETQYF. Written as DNA, the CDR3 is TGTGCCAGCCCCTCTCCCGGACTAGCGTATCAAGAGACCCAGTACTTC.

The chain recombines TRBV6-1 with TRBJ1-6, with a possible D match to TRBD1 (5 bases). V lost 2 bases and J lost 9, with 14 bases in between. Germline V CDR1 and CDR2: MNHNS, SASEGT. The length of the CDR3 is 15 residues. CDR3 in amino acids: CASSERGGWRSPLHF. The CDR3 region has the DNA TGTGCCAGCAGTGAACGGGGGGGTTGGCGTTCACCCCTCCACTTT.

The rearrangement joins TRBV7-2 to TRBJ2-7, with D possibly TRBD2 on 6 matching bases. The germline V gene encodes CDR1 SGHTA and CDR2 FQGNSA. The germline V and J ends were trimmed by 0 bases and 4 bases, with 16 bases remaining between them. This CDR3 spans 16 amino acids. The CDR3 reads CASSLALRAGTYEQYF. CDR3 coding DNA: TGTGCCAGCAGCTTAGCGCTGCGGGCAGGGACTTACGAGCAGTACTTC.

CDR3 sequence: CASSPLNSNQPQHF. The DNA for the CDR3 is TGTGCCAGCAGTCCACTAAATAGCAATCAGCCCCAGCATTTT. The rearrangement uses TRBV27 and TRBJ1-5; no reliable D call. The CDR3 spans 14 residues. Germline V gene data show CDR1 as MNHEY and CDR2 as SMNVEV (reference sequence). Deletions cut 5 bases from V and 0 bases from J, with 8 bases between.

The genes are TRBV6-5 and TRBJ2-5; D may correspond to TRBD1 or TRBD2 (5 bases each). This CDR3 has 15 amino acids. The V and J ends lost 7 bases and 2 bases respectively, with 17 bases between them. From germline, CDR1 is MNHEY and CDR2 SVGAGI. As DNA, the CDR3 is TGTGCCAGCACACCTCGTAGGGGAGTACAAGAGACCCAGTACTTC. This encodes CASTPRRGVQETQYF.

The chain employs TRBV6-2 or TRBV6-3 and TRBJ2-3, with TRBD2 identical over 9 bases. The CDR3 totals 14 residues. Looked up from germline, CDR1 is MNHEY and CDR2 is SVGEGT. V lost 6 bases and J lost 5; bases outside the gene matches: 6. The CDR3 region has the DNA TGTGCCAGCAGCTCGGGACTAGCAGTAGATACGCAGTATTTT. As protein: CASSSGLAVDTQYF.

The chain carries TRBV7-9 and TRBJ1-4, with D possibly TRBD1 on 6 matching bases. Trimming pared 4 bases from V and 0 bases from J, leaving 9 bases between. There are 15 residues in the CDR3. Germline V CDR1 and CDR2: SEHNR, FQNEAQ (reference sequence). DNA for the CDR3: TGTGCCAGCAGCTCCGGACAGACAACTAATGAAAAACTGTTTTTT. It codes for CASSSGQTTNEKLFF.

The V and J genes are TRBV7-9 and TRBJ2-1, with D hard to call. V lost 3 bases and J lost 5, with 17 bases in between. CDR1 and CDR2 from the germline V gene are SEHNR and FQNEAQ (reference sequence). This CDR3 spans 16 amino acids. CDR3 sequence reads: CASSFPPGRDDNEQFF. As DNA, the CDR3 is TGTGCCAGCAGCTTTCCCCCCGGAAGAGACGACAATGAGCAGTTCTTC. The full variable domain, with the rest looked up from reference TRBV7-9 and TRBJ2-1, is DTGVSQNPRHKITKRGQNVTFRCDPISEHNRLYWYRQTLGQGPEFLTYFQNEAQLEKSRLLSDRFSAERPKGSFSTLEIQRTEQGDSAMYLCASSFPPGRDDNEQFFGPGTRLTVL.

This clone turned up a few times. The same CDR3 is also encoded by other DNA sequences in this sample. V usage is TRBV4-3 and J usage is TRBJ2-1; D remains ambiguous. The CDR3 consists of 13 residues. Deletions cut 1 base from V and 4 bases from J, with 5 bases between. Germline V CDR1 and CDR2: LGHNA, YSLEER. The CDR3 loop is CASSQGAYNEQFF. CDR3 bases: TGCGCCAGCAGCCAAGGCGCGTACAATGAGCAGTTCTTC.

V and J are TRBV12-3 or TRBV12-4 and TRBJ1-4, with D perhaps matching TRBD1 (5 bases). Trimming cost V 5 bases and J 8 bases, with 12 bases left between them. The CDR3 is 13 amino acids. CDR3 nucleotide sequence: TGTGCCAGCAGTGGGGACCTGAGGGAAAAACTGTTTTTT. Translation gives CASSGDLREKLFF.

V usage is TRBV19 and J usage is TRBJ2-4; the D gene is possibly TRBD2 (6 bases). The CDR3 length is 16 residues. Germline V lookup: CDR1 LNHDA, CDR2 SQIVND (reference sequence). V dropped 4 bases and J dropped 0 bases, with 13 bases sitting between them. The CDR3 spells CASSKGGARAKNIQYF. DNA for the CDR3: TGTGCCAGTAGTAAGGGCGGGGCCCGAGCCAAAAACATTCAGTACTTC. Full variable domain (rest looked up from reference TRBV19 and TRBJ2-4): DGGITQSPKYLFRKEGQNVTLSCEQNLNHDAMYWYRQDPGQGLRLIYYSQIVNDFQKGDIAEGYSVSREKKESFPLTVTSAQKNPTAFYLCASSKGGARAKNIQYFGAGTRLSVL.

The V gene is TRBV7-3, the J gene TRBJ2-5; D is ambiguous. CDR3 length: 13 amino acids. The germline V gene encodes CDR1 SGHTA and CDR2 FQGTGA. V lost 4 bases and J lost 3, with 9 bases in between. The CDR3 DNA is TGTGCCAGCAGCTCCCCCCCCAAAGAGACCCAGTACTTC. It specifies CASSSPPKETQYF.

V and J are TRBV9 and TRBJ2-2; 7 bases are a match to TRBD1. V gave up 0 bases and J gave up 2 bases; unmatched junction bases: 10. This CDR3 has 18 amino acids. Germline V gives CDR1 SGDLS, CDR2 YYNGEE. The CDR3 here is CASSVGTGTPYNTGELFF. CDR3 nucleotide sequence: TGTGCCAGCAGCGTAGGGACAGGTACACCCTATAACACCGGGGAGCTGTTTTTT.

This clone was recorded once. The rearrangement joins TRBV27 to TRBJ2-2, with TRBD2 as a possible D gene (5 bases). The CDR3 contains 15 residues. CDR1 and CDR2 (germline): MNHEY, SMNVEV (reference sequence). The V and J ends lost 3 bases and 2 bases respectively, with 10 bases between them. The CDR3 nucleotides are TGTGCCAGCAGTTTCTCCCCGGGAAACACCGGGGAGCTGTTTTTT. Translating it yields CASSFSPGNTGELFF.

V and J are TRBV6-2 or TRBV6-3 and TRBJ1-5; D is unresolved. V was pared by 0 bases and J by 7 bases, with 10 bases between. The CDR3 covers 14 residues. Per the germline V gene, CDR1 is MNHEY and CDR2 is SVGEGT. The CDR3: CASSYSAGNQPQHF. Written as DNA, the CDR3 is TGTGCCAGCAGTTACTCCGCGGGGAACCAGCCCCAGCATTTT.

This chain uses TRBV19 with TRBJ2-5; TRBD2 might be the D (6 bases). CDR3 length: 13 amino acids. The germline V and J ends were trimmed by 5 bases and 2 bases, with 9 bases remaining between them. In germline, CDR1 is LNHDA, CDR2 SQIVND (reference sequence). In DNA, the CDR3 is TGTGCCAGTAGTCCCGGACTACAAGAGACCCAGTACTTC. Protein product: CASSPGLQETQYF.

This chain's CDR3 is CASSYSRLQGEAFF. CDR3 bases: TGTGCCAGCAGTTACTCTCGATTACAGGGTGAAGCTTTCTTT. This chain links TRBV6-5 with TRBJ1-1, with a weak D call TRBD1 (6 bases). This CDR3 has 14 amino acids. CDR1 is MNHEY and CDR2 is SVGAGI in the germline V gene. The V and J ends lost 0 bases and 7 bases respectively, with 12 bases between them.